This T cell receptor (beta chain) was retrieved from a study of cytomegalovirus exposure and HLA in healthy donors. The PCR used 60 Vbeta and 13 Jbeta primers. Authors' data handling: Later, an analysis found about 80 million unique TCR beta chains, and 9.5 million to 11 million of these were shared. Repertoires were generated with immunoSEQ multiplex PCR, while TCRdb's copy carries only in-frame clones and drops some. V and J calls and clone size are those listed in that table; D and trimming were worked out from the DNA. The sample holds tens of thousands of clones, about 80% seen once. With V trimmed by 6 bases and J by 6 bases, 5 bases remained unmatched. CDR1 and CDR2 from the germline V gene are KGHSH and LQKENI. This CDR3 is built from 13 residues.

The chain is built from TRBV18 and TRBJ1-5, with 7 positions matching TRBD1. The sample consisted of PBMCs. This receptor was obtained from a man in his fifties or sixties in good health and CMV-seronegative. The CDR3 DNA reads as TGTGCCAGCTCTCCGACAGGGCCTCAGCCCCAGCATTTT. Its protein product is CASSPTGPQPQHF.